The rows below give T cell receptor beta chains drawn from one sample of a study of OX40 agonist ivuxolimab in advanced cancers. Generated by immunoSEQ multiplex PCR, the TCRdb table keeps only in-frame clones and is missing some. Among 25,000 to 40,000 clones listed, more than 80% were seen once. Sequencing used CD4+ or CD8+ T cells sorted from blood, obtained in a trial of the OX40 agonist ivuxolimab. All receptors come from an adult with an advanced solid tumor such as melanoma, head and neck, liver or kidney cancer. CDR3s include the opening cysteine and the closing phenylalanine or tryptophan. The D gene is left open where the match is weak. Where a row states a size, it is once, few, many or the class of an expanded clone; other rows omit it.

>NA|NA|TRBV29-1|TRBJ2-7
CSVGIVLFNSYEQYF
TGCAGCGTCGGTATTGTCCTATTTAACTCCTACGAGCAGTACTTC
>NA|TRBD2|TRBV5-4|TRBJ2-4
CASSLAGGREGLEGQYF
TGTGCCAGCAGCTTGGCCGGAGGGAGGGAGGGTTTAGAGGGTCAGTACTTC
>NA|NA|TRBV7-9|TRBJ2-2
CASSLKPGDVTGELFF
TGTGCCAGCAGCTTAAAGCCAGGGGATGTTACCGGGGAGCTGTTTTTT
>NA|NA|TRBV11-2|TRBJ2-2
CASSWPRRATNTGELFF
TGTGCCAGCAGCTGGCCTCGCCGGGCCACTAACACCGGGGAGCTGTTTTTT
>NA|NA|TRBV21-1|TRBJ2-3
CASSSRRNRASCPVDTQYF
TGTGCCAGCAGCAGCAGGCGGAACAGGGCTAGTTGTCCCGTAGATACGCAGTATTTT
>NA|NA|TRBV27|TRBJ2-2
CASSLGQGGTGELFF
TGTGCCAGCAGTTTAGGGCAGGGAGGCACCGGGGAGCTGTTTTTT
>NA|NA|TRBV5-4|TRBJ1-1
CASQPSGYGAEAFF
TGTGCCAGCCAACCTTCAGGGTATGGGGCTGAAGCTTTCTTT
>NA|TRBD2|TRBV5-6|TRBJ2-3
CASSFGLGGRLDTQYF
TGTGCCAGCAGCTTTGGTCTCGGCGGGAGGTTGGATACGCAGTATTTT
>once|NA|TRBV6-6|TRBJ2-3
CASSYGGGADTQYF
TGTGCCAGCAGTTACGGAGGGGGCGCCGATACGCAGTATTTT
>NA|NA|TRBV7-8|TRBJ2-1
CASSPRDIHNEQFF
TGTGCCAGCAGCCCCAGGGACATCCACAATGAGCAGTTCTTC
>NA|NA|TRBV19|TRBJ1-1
CASWQRSLVNTEAFF
TGTGCCAGCTGGCAGAGATCACTAGTAAACACTGAAGCTTTCTTT
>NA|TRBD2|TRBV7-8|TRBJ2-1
CASTGTRPLSSYNEQFF
TGTGCCAGTACCGGGACTAGACCCCTTAGCTCCTACAATGAGCAGTTCTTC
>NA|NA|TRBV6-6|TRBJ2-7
CASSYGVEEDGVHF
TGTGCCAGCAGTTACGGCGTCGAAGAGGACGGTGTGCACTTC
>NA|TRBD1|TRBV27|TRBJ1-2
CASSLTGFNLGYTF
TGTGCCAGCAGTTTGACAGGGTTTAATTTGGGCTACACCTTC
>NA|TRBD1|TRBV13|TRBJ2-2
CATLTGERTGELFF
TGTGCCACCCTAACAGGGGAACGCACCGGGGAGCTGTTTTTT
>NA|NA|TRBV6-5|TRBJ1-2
CASSYSRDNDYGYTF
TGTGCCAGCAGTTACTCCCGGGACAACGACTATGGCTACACCTTC
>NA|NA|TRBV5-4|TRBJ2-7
CASSLPDRSSYEQYF
TGTGCCAGCAGCTTGCCCGACAGAAGCTCCTACGAGCAGTACTTC
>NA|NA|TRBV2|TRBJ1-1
CASSEPDRNTEAFF
TGTGCCAGCAGTGAACCCGACAGGAACACTGAAGCTTTCTTT
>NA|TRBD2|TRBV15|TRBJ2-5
CATRGRIEETQYF
TGTGCCACCCGCGGGAGGATAGAAGAGACCCAGTACTTC
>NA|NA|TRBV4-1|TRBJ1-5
CASSLGPEEPNQPQHF
TGCGCCAGCAGCCTAGGTCCCGAGGAACCTAATCAGCCCCAGCATTTT
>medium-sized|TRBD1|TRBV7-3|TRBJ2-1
CASSLDGDSMILGEQFF
TGTGCCAGCAGCTTAGACGGGGACAGCATGATCCTAGGAGAGCAGTTCTTC
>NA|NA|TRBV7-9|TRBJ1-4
CASSLLRVEDEKLFF
TGTGCCAGCAGCTTACTGCGGGTAGAAGATGAAAAACTGTTTTTT
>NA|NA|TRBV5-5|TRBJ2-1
CASSFVQNSYNEQFF
TGTGCCAGCAGCTTCGTACAGAACTCCTACAATGAGCAGTTCTTC
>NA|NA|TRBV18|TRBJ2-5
CASSPGGETQYF
TGTGCCAGCTCACCCGGGGGAGAGACCCAGTACTTC
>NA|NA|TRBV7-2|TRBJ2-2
CASSPFFGANTGELFF
TGTGCCAGCAGCCCTTTTTTTGGGGCGAACACCGGGGAGCTGTTTTTT
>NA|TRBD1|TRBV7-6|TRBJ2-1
CASSSGDRVDEQFF
TGTGCCAGCAGCTCGGGGGACAGGGTGGATGAGCAGTTCTTC
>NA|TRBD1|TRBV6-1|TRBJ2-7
CASSGLTGVDEQYF
TGTGCCAGCAGTGGACTAACAGGGGTCGACGAGCAGTACTTC
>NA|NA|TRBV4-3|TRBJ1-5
CASSQAWSDQPQHF
TGCGCCAGCAGCCAAGCCTGGAGCGATCAGCCCCAGCATTTT
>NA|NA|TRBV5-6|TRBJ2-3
CASSSSAGYTQYF
TGTGCCAGCAGTTCTTCAGCGGGTTATACGCAGTATTTT
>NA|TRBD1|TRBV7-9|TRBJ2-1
CASSLAGTVWYNEQFF
TGTGCCAGCAGCTTAGCCGGGACAGTATGGTACAATGAGCAGTTCTTC
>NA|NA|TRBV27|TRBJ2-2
CASSLWGPGELFF
TGTGCCAGCAGTTTATGGGGGCCCGGGGAGCTGTTTTTT
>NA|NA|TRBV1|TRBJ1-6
CTSSHFQGNKPLHF
TGCACCAGCAGCCATTTCCAGGGGAATAAACCCCTCCACTTT
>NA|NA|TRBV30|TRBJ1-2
CAWNIMGIRGYTF
TGTGCCTGGAATATTATGGGGATCCGTGGCTACACCTTC
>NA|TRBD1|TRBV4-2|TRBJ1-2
CASSQGQGLNYGYTF
TGTGCCAGCAGCCAAGGACAGGGACTGAACTATGGCTACACCTTC
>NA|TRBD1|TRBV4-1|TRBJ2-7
CASSLTGTGGGYEQYF
TGCGCCAGCAGCCTCACCGGGACAGGAGGGGGCTACGAGCAGTACTTC
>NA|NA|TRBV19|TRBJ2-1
CASSIGGYNEQFF
TGTGCCAGTAGTATAGGAGGCTACAATGAGCAGTTCTTC
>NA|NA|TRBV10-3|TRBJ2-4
CAIGGDSLAKNIQYF
TGTGCCATCGGCGGGGACAGTCTAGCCAAAAACATTCAGTACTTC
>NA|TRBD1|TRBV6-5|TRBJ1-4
CASSLTGLGAVEKLFF
TGTGCCAGCAGTTTGACAGGGCTGGGAGCGGTGGAAAAACTGTTTTTT
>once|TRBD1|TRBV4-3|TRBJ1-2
CASSQAPDRGTNYGYTF
TGCGCCAGCAGCCAAGCCCCTGACAGGGGGACAAACTATGGCTACACCTTC
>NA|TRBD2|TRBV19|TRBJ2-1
CASSIGTSLEQFF
TGTGCCAGTAGTATAGGGACTAGCTTGGAGCAGTTCTTC
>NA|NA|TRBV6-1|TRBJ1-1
CASSEFIGELGAFF
TGTGCCAGCAGTGAATTTATCGGGGAACTCGGAGCTTTCTTT
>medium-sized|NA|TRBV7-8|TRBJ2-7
CASSAHQDGSGYREQYF
TGTGCCAGCAGCGCCCACCAGGACGGATCGGGCTATCGCGAGCAGTACTTC
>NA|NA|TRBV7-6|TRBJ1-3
CASSLDSFSSGNTIYF
TGTGCCAGCAGCTTAGACAGCTTCAGCTCTGGAAACACCATATATTTT
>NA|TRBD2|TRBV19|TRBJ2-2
CASSITSGRSGELFF
TGTGCCAGTAGTATTACTAGCGGGAGGAGCGGGGAGCTGTTTTTT
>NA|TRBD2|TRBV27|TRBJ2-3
CASSTISGGADTQYF
TGTGCCAGCAGTACCATTAGCGGGGGGGCAGATACGCAGTATTTT
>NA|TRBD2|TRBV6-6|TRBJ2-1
CASSFLAGGEGQFF
TGTGCCAGCAGTTTTCTAGCGGGGGGGGAGGGGCAGTTCTTC